These 25 T cell receptor beta chains were all obtained from the same sample, sequenced in a study of PD-1 blockade in classical Hodgkin lymphoma. Every one of the patients relapsed after autologous stem cell transplantation (brentuximab vedotin exposure was variable). Some clones are missing from TCRdb's copy, which holds only in-frame ones; the method was immunoSEQ multiplex PCR. This sample has 43,000 or so clones, with 73% found just once. The sample was peripheral blood mononuclear cells (PBMCs), taken at baseline. These receptors came from a human donor with classical Hodgkin lymphoma.

The chain employs TRBV10-3 and TRBJ2-2; weak D call: TRBD1 (6 bases). Germline V lookup: CDR1 ENHRY, CDR2 SYGVKD. The V end was cut by 4 bases, the J end by 6 bases, with 21 bases between. The CDR3 has 17 amino acids. The CDR3 DNA follows: TGTGCCATCAGTGTCGAGAGGGGGTTTGTTTTATCCGGGGAGCTGTTTTTT. Translated: CAISVERGFVLSGELFF.

The chain uses TRBV19 and TRBJ1-5, with no clear D. CDR3 size: 14 residues. Looked up from germline, CDR1 is LNHDA and CDR2 is SQIVND (reference sequence). Trimming shortened V by 3 bases and J by 5 bases, and 11 bases separated the two germline ends. CDR3 sequence (DNA): TGTGCCAGTAGTATTTGGATCCTGGATCAGCCCCAGCATTTT. This encodes CASSIWILDQPQHF.

This rearrangement joins TRBV6-5 to TRBJ1-1; weak D call: TRBD1 (6 bases). The germline V and J ends were trimmed by 6 bases and 3 bases, with 14 bases remaining between them. The CDR3 extends over 14 amino acids. In germline, CDR1 is MNHEY, CDR2 SVGAGI. The CDR3: CASSPIQGYTEAFF. The DNA of the CDR3 is TGTGCCAGCAGCCCGATACAGGGTTACACTGAAGCTTTCTTT.

The chain employs TRBV5-4 and TRBJ1-1; no firm D call. From germline, CDR1 is SGHNT and CDR2 YYREEE (reference sequence). CDR3 length: 14 residues. V dropped 3 bases and J dropped 0 bases, with 9 bases sitting between them. CDR3 sequence reads: CASSSMGLNTEAFF. The DNA for the CDR3 is TGTGCCAGCAGCTCGATGGGCCTGAACACTGAAGCTTTCTTT.

In regard to this clone: Sequence at one end of the junction differs from germline and may be a read error. This chain joins TRBV9 and TRBJ2-5; 14 bases match TRBD2. The CDR3 extends over 16 amino acids. CDR1 and CDR2 (germline): SGDLS, YYNGEE. The CDR3 loop is CASSPSPGLAGEAQYF. The DNA for the CDR3 is TGTGCCAGCAGCCCATCGCCGGGACTAGCGGGAGAGGCCCAGTACTTC.

The chain couples TRBV5-6 to TRBJ2-7; 11 positions match TRBD2. Germline V gives CDR1 SGHDT, CDR2 YYEEEE. The CDR3 length is 16 residues. The ends lost 4 bases at V and 7 bases at J; junction bases unmatched: 13. The CDR3 nucleotides are TGTGCCAGCAGCCGACTAGCGGGGTTTCTGGGTGGAGAGCAGTACTTC. This sequence encodes CASSRLAGFLGGEQYF. The full variable domain, completed using reference TRBV5-6 and TRBJ2-7, is DAGVTQSPTHLIKTRGQQVTLRCSPKSGHDTVSWYQQALGQGPQFIFQYYEEEERQRGNFPDRFSGHQFPNYSSELNVNALLLGDSALYLCASSRLAGFLGGEQYFGPGTRLTVT.

This chain links TRBV5-1 with TRBJ2-3; D is perhaps TRBD1 or TRBD2 (5 bases each). The CDR3 is 15 amino acids. CDR1 SGHRS and CDR2 YFSETQ come from the germline V gene. The ends were cut back, 1 base at V and 2 bases at J, with 11 bases in the middle. The CDR3 bases are TGCGCCAGCAGCTTGTCGGGACGCACCACAGATACGCAGTATTTT. Translation: CASSLSGRTTDTQYF. Full variable domain (outside the CDR3, taken from reference TRBV5-1 and TRBJ2-3): KAGVTQTPRYLIKTRGQQVTLSCSPISGHRSVSWYQQTPGQGLQFLFEYFSETQRNKGNFPGRFSGRQFSNSRSEMNVSTLELGDSALYLCASSLSGRTTDTQYFGPGTRLTVL.

This rearrangement joins TRBV23-1 to TRBJ2-7, with 8 bases aligning to TRBD1. TRBV23-1 is an ORF, with its function uncertain. The CDR3 totals 19 residues. After removal of 0 bases from V and 3 bases from J, the junction contained 16 bases not matched to a gene. The DNA for the CDR3 is TGCGCCAGCAGTCAATCGATAGGGCAGGGGGCCCTCGGAAACTACGAGCAGTACTTC. Protein sequence: CASSQSIGQGALGNYEQYF.

The chain uses TRBV11-2 and TRBJ1-6; 9 positions agree with TRBD1. The CDR3 is made up of 14 amino acids. Trimming at V came to 5 bases and at J to 9 bases, leaving 5 bases not matched to a gene. Germline values: CDR1 SGHAT, CDR2 FQNNGV. CDR3: CASSRGQGFSPLHF. CDR3 nucleotides: TGTGCCAGCAGCCGCGGACAGGGGTTTTCACCCCTCCACTTT.

A few counts support this clone. CDR3 sequence reads: CASSEPPGAYTDTQYF. CDR3 DNA sequence: TGTGCCAGCAGTGAACCCCCGGGGGCATACACAGATACGCAGTATTTT. The rearrangement links TRBV2 to TRBJ2-3, with D tentatively TRBD1 or TRBD2 (6 bases each). The CDR3 spans 16 residues. Trimming stripped 2 bases from V and 2 bases from J, with 14 bases between. Looked up from germline, CDR1 is SNHLY and CDR2 is FYNNEI.

J is TRBJ2-5 and V is TRBV5-1; the D is unclear. Germline CDR1 is SGHRS and CDR2 is YFSETQ. The CDR3 extends over 11 amino acids. Between the trimmed V and J ends, which lost 5 bases and 4 bases, there was a span of 6 bases. CDR3: CASRDLETQYF. The CDR3 coding sequence is TGCGCCAGCAGGGATCTAGAGACCCAGTACTTC.

The chain links TRBV7-6 to TRBJ1-1; D uncertain. This CDR3 is built from 17 residues. Germline V gene data show CDR1 as SGHVS and CDR2 as FNYEAQ. V lost 0 bases and J lost 4, with 18 bases in between. CDR3 sequence: CASSLATGLKLGTEAFF. The DNA for the CDR3 is TGTGCCAGCAGCTTAGCTACGGGTCTTAAGCTGGGCACTGAAGCTTTCTTT.

This clone was seen only a few times. V is TRBV4-1 and J is TRBJ2-4; D is perhaps TRBD1 or TRBD2 (5 bases each). This CDR3 has 16 amino acids. The germline V and J ends were trimmed by 1 base and 1 base, with 11 bases remaining between them. CDR1 and CDR2 from the germline V gene are MGHRA and YSYEKL. The CDR3 loop reads CASSQVPGSAKNIQYF. DNA of the CDR3: TGCGCCAGCAGCCAAGTGCCAGGGAGCGCCAAAAACATTCAGTACTTC.

The chain uses TRBV4-1 and TRBJ2-1; D tentatively fits TRBD1 or TRBD2 (5 bases each). The CDR3 consists of 17 residues. Germline V gene data show CDR1 as MGHRA and CDR2 as YSYEKL. Between the trimmed V and J ends, which lost 4 bases and 5 bases, there was a span of 21 bases. The CDR3 protein is CASSPPPGRTFNNEQFF. The DNA for the CDR3 is TGCGCCAGCAGCCCTCCCCCGGGGCGTACCTTCAACAATGAGCAGTTCTTC.

The J gene is TRBJ2-2, the V gene TRBV9; D gene uncertain. V was shortened by 4 bases and J by 4 bases, with 11 bases between the two germline ends. This CDR3 spans 14 amino acids. The germline gives CDR1 SGDLS, CDR2 YYNGEE. The CDR3: CASSSLGFTGELFF. The CDR3 DNA follows: TGTGCCAGCAGCTCTCTCGGGTTCACCGGGGAGCTGTTTTTT. Based on the CDR3 plus reference TRBV9 and TRBJ2-2, the full variable domain is DSGVTQTPKHLITATGQRVTLRCSPRSGDLSVYWYQQSLDQGLQFLIQYYNGEERAKGNILERFSAQQFPDLHSELNLSSLELGDSALYFCASSSLGFTGELFFGEGSRLTVL.

The chain employs TRBV19 and TRBJ1-2; TRBD1 agrees at 9 bases. With 11 bases clipped from V and 6 bases from J, the junction kept 13 bases outside the gene matches. Germline V gives CDR1 LNHDA, CDR2 SQIVND (reference sequence). The CDR3 spans 14 residues. In nucleotides, the CDR3 is TGTGCCTCCAGCCGGGGACAGGGAGGTAATGGCTACACCTTC. This sequence encodes CASSRGQGGNGYTF.

The CDR3: CASSYGQGENQPQHF. The CDR3 DNA reads as TGTGCCAGCAGTTACGGGCAGGGGGAGAATCAGCCCCAGCATTTT. The J gene is TRBJ1-5, the V gene TRBV6-5, with 7 positions matching TRBD1. The length of the CDR3 is 15 residues. The junction had 5 bases not matched to a gene; V was cut back by 2 bases and J by 4 bases. Germline CDR1 is MNHEY and CDR2 is SVGAGI.

This chain connects TRBV27 to TRBJ1-2; tentative D call: TRBD1 (5 bases). The CDR3 runs 14 residues. Germline loops: CDR1 MNHEY, CDR2 SMNVEV (reference sequence). V gave up 3 bases and J gave up 4 bases, with 12 bases separating them. DNA for the CDR3: TGTGCCAGCAGTTTGAAGGGGACCCCCTATGGCTACACCTTC. Its protein is CASSLKGTPYGYTF.

This chain connects TRBV9 to TRBJ2-3; 9 bases fit TRBD2. CDR1 is SGDLS, CDR2 YYNGEE, per germline. V was pared by 0 bases and J by 4 bases, with 6 bases of the junction left unmatched. The CDR3 sequence is 16 residues long. The CDR3 region has the DNA TGTGCCAGCAGCGTAGCGGCGGGAGGGCAGCCAGATACGCAGTATTTT. Translation: CASSVAAGGQPDTQYF.

The V and J genes are TRBV27 and TRBJ2-7, with D tentatively TRBD1 (5 bases). CDR1 MNHEY and CDR2 SMNVEV come from the germline V gene (reference sequence). This CDR3 region has 13 residues. V was cut by 4 bases and J by 5 bases, with 12 bases left in between. In DNA form, the CDR3 reads TGTGCCAGCAGTTCTCAGGGATCCCACGAGCAGTACTTC. Translating it yields CASSSQGSHEQYF.

The chain links TRBV5-1 to TRBJ2-1; 9 nucleotides align to TRBD2. The V gene's germline CDR1 is SGHRS and CDR2 YFSETQ. J gave up 4 bases and V 4 bases, and 9 bases lay outside the gene matches. This CDR3 is 16 amino acids long. CDR3 nucleotide sequence: TGCGCCAGCAGCCCTAGCGGGGCGTCATCTTACAATGAGCAGTTCTTC. Translated, it gives CASSPSGASSYNEQFF. Filled out from reference TRBV5-1 and TRBJ2-1, the complete variable domain reads KAGVTQTPRYLIKTRGQQVTLSCSPISGHRSVSWYQQTPGQGLQFLFEYFSETQRNKGNFPGRFSGRQFSNSRSEMNVSTLELGDSALYLCASSPSGASSYNEQFFGPGTRLTVL.

V and J are TRBV19 and TRBJ2-7, with TRBD1 matching over 8 bases. After removal of 5 bases from V and 0 bases from J, the junction contained 9 bases not matched to a gene. This CDR3 has 16 amino acids. Germline-derived CDR1 and CDR2 are LNHDA and SQIVND (reference sequence). DNA for the CDR3: TGTGCCAGTAGTCTCGCCCGGGACAGGTCCTCCTACGAGCAGTACTTC. Translation gives CASSLARDRSSYEQYF.

The chain recombines TRBV4-1 with TRBJ1-2; D call uncertain. The CDR3 length is 15 residues. The V and J ends lost 1 base and 1 base respectively, with 10 bases between them. The germline V gene has CDR1 MGHRA and CDR2 YSYEKL. CDR3: CASSQVGRFNYGYTF. CDR3 bases: TGCGCCAGCAGCCAAGTGGGCAGATTTAACTATGGCTACACCTTC.

V gene TRBV19 combines with J gene TRBJ2-7, with D maybe TRBD1 (6 bases). V lost 11 bases, J lost 3 bases, and 23 bases lay in between. The CDR3 contains 15 residues. CDR1 and CDR2 (germline): LNHDA, SQIVND (reference sequence). The CDR3 here is CARPPPQGSHYEQYF. The CDR3 DNA sequence: TGTGCCCGTCCCCCTCCGCAGGGGTCCCACTACGAGCAGTACTTC.

The chain employs TRBV2 and TRBJ1-1; D gene unclear. Germline V gives CDR1 SNHLY, CDR2 FYNNEI. Trimming took off 4 bases at V and 1 base at J, with 7 bases between the two ends. The CDR3 spans 13 residues. The DNA of the CDR3 is TGTGCCAGCAGTGGATCCAGGAACACTGAAGCTTTCTTT. This encodes CASSGSRNTEAFF.